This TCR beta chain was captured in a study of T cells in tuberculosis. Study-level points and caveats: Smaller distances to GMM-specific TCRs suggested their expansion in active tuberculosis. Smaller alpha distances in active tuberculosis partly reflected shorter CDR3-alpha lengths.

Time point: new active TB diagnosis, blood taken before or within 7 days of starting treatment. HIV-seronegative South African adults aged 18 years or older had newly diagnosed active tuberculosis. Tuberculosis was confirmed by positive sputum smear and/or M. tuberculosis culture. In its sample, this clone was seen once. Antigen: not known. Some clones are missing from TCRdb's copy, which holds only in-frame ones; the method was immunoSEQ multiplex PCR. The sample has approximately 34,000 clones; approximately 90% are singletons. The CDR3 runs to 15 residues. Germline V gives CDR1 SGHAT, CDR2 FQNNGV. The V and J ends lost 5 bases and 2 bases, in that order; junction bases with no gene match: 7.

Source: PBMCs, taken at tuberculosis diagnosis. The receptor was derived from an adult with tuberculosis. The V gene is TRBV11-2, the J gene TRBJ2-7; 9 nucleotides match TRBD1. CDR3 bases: TGTGCCAGCAGCCGCCCACGGGACAGGGCCTACGAGCAGTACTTC. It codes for CASSRPRDRAYEQYF.